This passage covers 8 T cell receptor beta chains from one sample sequenced in a study of cytomegalovirus exposure and HLA in healthy donors. 60 Vbeta and 13 Jbeta primers were used in PCR. TCRdb's table, derived via immunoSEQ multiplex PCR, lists solely in-frame clones and lacks some. Of tens of thousands of clones listed, about 80% were seen once; the top ten hold approximately 0.56%. Specimen: PBMCs. The receptors stem from a man in his thirties or forties in good health and CMV-seronegative.

The rearrangement links TRBV9 to TRBJ1-1; D is ambiguous. The CDR3 totals 14 residues. Germline values: CDR1 SGDLS, CDR2 YYNGEE. The V end was cut by 0 bases, the J end by 4 bases, with 10 bases between. CDR3 coding DNA: TGTGCCAGCAGCGTAGAGGCCGCGGGCACTGAAGCTTTCTTT. It is translated as CASSVEAAGTEAFF.

V gene TRBV6-6 combines with J gene TRBJ1-2; no reliable D call. The CDR3 runs to 13 residues. V was cut by 5 bases and J by 4 bases, with 11 bases left in between. Germline assignment: CDR1 MNHNY and CDR2 SVGAGI (reference sequence). The CDR3 is CASSPAGSYGYTF. As DNA, the CDR3 is TGTGCCAGCAGTCCCGCTGGTAGCTATGGCTACACCTTC.

The chain couples TRBV7-8 to TRBJ1-6, with D possibly TRBD1 on 6 matching bases. The CDR3 has 17 residues. Germline CDR1 reads SGHVS; CDR2 reads FQNEAQ. Trimming pared 0 bases from V and 3 bases from J, leaving 12 bases between. The CDR3, as DNA: TGTGCCAGCAGCTTAGCAGAGGGGGAGGGCTATAATTCACCCCTCCACTTT. Translated, it gives CASSLAEGEGYNSPLHF.

This chain joins TRBV27 and TRBJ1-1; D remains ambiguous. The CDR3 spans 14 residues. From germline, CDR1 is MNHEY and CDR2 SMNVEV (reference sequence). Deletions cut 6 bases from V and 5 bases from J, with 16 bases between. CDR3 region: CASSRGLFETEAFF. CDR3 DNA: TGTGCCAGCAGCCGAGGGCTTTTTGAGACTGAAGCTTTCTTT.

The CDR3 DNA follows: TGCGCCAGCAGCTCGCCGGGGGGCGCCTTTGGCTACACCTTC. Protein: CASSSPGGAFGYTF. The rearrangement joins TRBV5-1 to TRBJ1-2, with D possibly matching TRBD1 (6 bases). V lost 3 bases to trimming and J lost 7 bases, with 16 bases between them. CDR1 and CDR2 (germline): SGHRS, YFSETQ. The CDR3 totals 14 residues.

The chain is built from TRBV18 and TRBJ1-2; D unresolved. This CDR3 has 14 amino acids. The V gene's germline CDR1 is KGHSH and CDR2 LQKENI. Between the trimmed V and J ends, which lost 3 bases and 2 bases, there was a span of 10 bases. Written as DNA, the CDR3 is TGTGCCAGCTCACCCCCCGCCGGGAACTATGGCTACACCTTC. It specifies CASSPPAGNYGYTF.

The rearrangement links TRBV9 to TRBJ2-3; TRBD1 is a possible D gene (5 bases). Trimming shortened V by 3 bases and J by 3 bases, and 11 bases separated the two germline ends. Germline loops: CDR1 SGDLS, CDR2 YYNGEE. There are 14 residues in the CDR3. For the CDR3, the DNA is TGTGCCAGCAGCGAACGACAGTGGACAGATACGCAGTATTTT. Translation gives CASSERQWTDTQYF.

This clone was found once. CDR3 bases: TGTGCCAGTAGTCCTCAACTCTCAGGACAGGGCAGAGGCTACACCTTC. Protein product: CASSPQLSGQGRGYTF. The chain employs TRBV19 and TRBJ1-2, with 8 nucleotides matching TRBD1. After removal of 5 bases from V and 8 bases from J, the junction contained 16 bases not matched to a gene. The CDR3 has 16 residues. Germline V gene data show CDR1 as LNHDA and CDR2 as SQIVND (reference sequence).